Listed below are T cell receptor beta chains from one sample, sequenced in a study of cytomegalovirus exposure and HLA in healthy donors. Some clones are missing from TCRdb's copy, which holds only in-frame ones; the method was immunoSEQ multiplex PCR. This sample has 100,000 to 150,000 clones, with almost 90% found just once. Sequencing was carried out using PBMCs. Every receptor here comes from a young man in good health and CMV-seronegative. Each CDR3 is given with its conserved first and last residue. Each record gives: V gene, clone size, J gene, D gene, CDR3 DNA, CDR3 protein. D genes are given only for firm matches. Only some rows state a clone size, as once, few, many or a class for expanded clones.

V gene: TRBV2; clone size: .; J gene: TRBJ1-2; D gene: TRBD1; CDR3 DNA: TGTGCCAGCAGTGGGGACAGCTATGGCTACACCTTC; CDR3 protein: CASSGDSYGYTF
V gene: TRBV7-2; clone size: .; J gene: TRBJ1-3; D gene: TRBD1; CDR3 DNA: TGTGCCAGCAGCCGAGCCGGGACAGGGGTTGGAAACACCATATATTTT; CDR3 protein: CASSRAGTGVGNTIYF
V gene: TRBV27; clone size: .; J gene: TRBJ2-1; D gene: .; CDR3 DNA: TGTGCCAGCAGTTGGCCCCCTCCGTCCTACAATGAGCAGTTCTTC; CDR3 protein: CASSWPPPSYNEQFF
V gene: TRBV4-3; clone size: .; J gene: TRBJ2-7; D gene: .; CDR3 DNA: TGCGCCAGCAGCCAAGACTCGACGGAGTCCTACGAGCAGTACTTC; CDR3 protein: CASSQDSTESYEQYF
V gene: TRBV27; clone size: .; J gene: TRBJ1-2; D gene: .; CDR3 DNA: TGTGCCAGCAGTTTGTTGCCAGGGCTTAACTATGGCTACACCTTC; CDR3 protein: CASSLLPGLNYGYTF
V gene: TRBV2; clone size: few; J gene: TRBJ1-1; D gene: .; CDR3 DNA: TGTGCCAGCAGTTCTCGGCCGCAGGGCGGCACTGAAGCTTTCTTT; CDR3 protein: CASSSRPQGGTEAFF
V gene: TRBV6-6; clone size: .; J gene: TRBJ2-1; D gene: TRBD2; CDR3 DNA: TGTGCCAGCAGTTACCCCGGACTAGGCTCCTACAATGAGCAGTTCTTC; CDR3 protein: CASSYPGLGSYNEQFF
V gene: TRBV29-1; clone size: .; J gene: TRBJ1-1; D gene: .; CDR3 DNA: TGCAGCGTTGACGATGGCTCCGGGGGGCCTTTCTTT; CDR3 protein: CSVDDGSGGPFF
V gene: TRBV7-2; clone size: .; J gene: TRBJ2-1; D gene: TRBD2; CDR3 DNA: TGTGCCAGCAGCCCCCGGGGGGGTGATGAGCAGTTCTTC; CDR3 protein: CASSPRGGDEQFF
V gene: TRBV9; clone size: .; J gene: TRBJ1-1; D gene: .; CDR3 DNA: TGTGCCAGCAGCGGAGAGGAGAGTCGCAAGAGATATTTT; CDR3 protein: CASSGEESRKRYF
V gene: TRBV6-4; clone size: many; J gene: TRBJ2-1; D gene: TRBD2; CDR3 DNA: TGTGCCAGCAGTGACTCGGCTAGCGGGGACAATGAGCAGTTCTTC; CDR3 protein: CASSDSASGDNEQFF
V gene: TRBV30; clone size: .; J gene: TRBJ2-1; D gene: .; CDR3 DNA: TGTGCCTCCGACGGCGGACTCGACTCCTACAATGAGCAGTTCTTC; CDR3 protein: CASDGGLDSYNEQFF
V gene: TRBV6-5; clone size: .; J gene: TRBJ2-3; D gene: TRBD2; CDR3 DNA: TGTGCCAGTAGCGGGAGTAGCACAGATACGCAGTATTTT; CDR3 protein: CASSGSSTDTQYF
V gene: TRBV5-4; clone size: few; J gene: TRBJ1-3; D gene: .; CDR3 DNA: TGTGCCAGCAGCTTGGCAGGGTCTGGAAACACCATATATTTT; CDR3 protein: CASSLAGSGNTIYF
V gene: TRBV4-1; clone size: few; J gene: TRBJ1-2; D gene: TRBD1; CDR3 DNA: TGCGCCAGCAGCTCGGGACAGGGAAGCTATGGCTACACCTTC; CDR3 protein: CASSSGQGSYGYTF
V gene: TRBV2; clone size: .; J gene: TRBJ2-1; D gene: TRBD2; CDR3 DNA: TGTGCCAGCAGTGAAATAGGAGCGGGAGGTCGTAATGAGCAGTTCTTC; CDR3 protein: CASSEIGAGGRNEQFF
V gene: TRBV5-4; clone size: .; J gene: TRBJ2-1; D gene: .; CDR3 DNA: TGTGCCAGCAGCTCCCCTAGTGGAGACAATGAGCAGTTCTTC; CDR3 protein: CASSSPSGDNEQFF
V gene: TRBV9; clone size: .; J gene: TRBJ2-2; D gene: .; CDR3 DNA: TGTGCCAGCAGCGTACAATTGCGGGGGAACACCGGGGAGCTGTTTTTT; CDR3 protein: CASSVQLRGNTGELFF
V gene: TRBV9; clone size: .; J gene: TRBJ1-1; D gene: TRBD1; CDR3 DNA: TGTGCCAGCAGCGACCGGGACAGTGACTCTAACACTGAAGCTTTCTTT; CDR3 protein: CASSDRDSDSNTEAFF
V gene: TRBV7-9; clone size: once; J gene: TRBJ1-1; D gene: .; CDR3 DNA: TGTGCCAGCAGCTTAGCTAATCAGGGAAGGACTGAAGCTTTCTTT; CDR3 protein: CASSLANQGRTEAFF
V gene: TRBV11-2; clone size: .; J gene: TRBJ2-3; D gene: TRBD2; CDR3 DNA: TGTGCCAGCAGCCAGGGACTAGCTCCCACAGATACGCAGTATTTT; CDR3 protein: CASSQGLAPTDTQYF
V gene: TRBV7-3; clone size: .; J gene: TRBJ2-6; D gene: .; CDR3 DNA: TGTGCCAGCAGCCCAGGGGGGACGAACGTCCTGACTTTC; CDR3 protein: CASSPGGTNVLTF
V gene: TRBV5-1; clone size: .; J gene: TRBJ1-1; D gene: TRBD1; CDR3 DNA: TGCGCCAGCAGCTTCCGGACAGGGGACACTGAAGCTTTCTTT; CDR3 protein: CASSFRTGDTEAFF
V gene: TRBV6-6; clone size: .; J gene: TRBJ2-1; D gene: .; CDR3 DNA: TGTGCCAGCAGTTACCAAGGAGCTGGCTCCTACAATGAGCAGTTCTTC; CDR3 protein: CASSYQGAGSYNEQFF
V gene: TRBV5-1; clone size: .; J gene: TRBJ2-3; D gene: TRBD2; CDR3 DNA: TGCGCCAGCAGCCCGGGACTAGCGGGAGGGACAGATACGCAGTATTTT; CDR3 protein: CASSPGLAGGTDTQYF
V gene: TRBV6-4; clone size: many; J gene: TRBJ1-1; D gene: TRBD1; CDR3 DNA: TGTGCCAGCAGTCGACAGGGGCAGAGTGAAGCTTTCTTT; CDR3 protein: CASSRQGQSEAFF
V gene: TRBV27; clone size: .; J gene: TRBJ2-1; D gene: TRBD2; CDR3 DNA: TGTGCCACCTGCCTAGCGGGAGTGGAGAATGAGCAGTTCTTC; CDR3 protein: CATCLAGVENEQFF
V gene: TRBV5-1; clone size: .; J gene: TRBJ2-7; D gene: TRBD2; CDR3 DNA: TGCGCCAGCAGTTATGGACTAGCTCCCTCTGACGAGCAGTACTTC; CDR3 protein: CASSYGLAPSDEQYF
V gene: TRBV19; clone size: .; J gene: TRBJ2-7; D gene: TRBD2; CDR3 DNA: TGTGCCAGTAGTTCCCTCACTAGCGCCTACGAGCAGTACTTC; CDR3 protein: CASSSLTSAYEQYF
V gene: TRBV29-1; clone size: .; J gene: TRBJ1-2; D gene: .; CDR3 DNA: TGCAGCGTTGGGGCGGGGAATGGCTACACCTTC; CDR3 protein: CSVGAGNGYTF
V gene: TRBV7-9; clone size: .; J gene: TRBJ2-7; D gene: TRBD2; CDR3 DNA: TGTGCCAGCATGCAAAACCCGCTTAGCGGGAGGTCTTTCTCCTACGAGCAGTACTTC; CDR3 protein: CASMQNPLSGRSFSYEQYF
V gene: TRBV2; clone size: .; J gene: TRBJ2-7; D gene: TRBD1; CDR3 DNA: TGTGCCAGCAGTGTAGGGCGGGACAGGACCTACGAGCAGTACTTC; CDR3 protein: CASSVGRDRTYEQYF
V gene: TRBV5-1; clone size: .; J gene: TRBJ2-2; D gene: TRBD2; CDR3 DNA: TGCGCCAGCAGCCCGGGACTAGCGGGAGTGACTGGGGAGCTGTTTTTT; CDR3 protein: CASSPGLAGVTGELFF
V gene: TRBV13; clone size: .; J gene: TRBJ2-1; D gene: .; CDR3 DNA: TGTGCCAGCAAACTAGCCGACCTCTACAATGAGCAGTTCTTC; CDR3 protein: CASKLADLYNEQFF
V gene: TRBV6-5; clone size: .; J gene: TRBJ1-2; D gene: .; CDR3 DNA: TGTGCCAGCAGTCGCGAGGCTAACTATGGCTACACCTTC; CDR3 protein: CASSREANYGYTF
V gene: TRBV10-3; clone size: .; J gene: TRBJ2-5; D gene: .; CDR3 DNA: TGTGCCATCAGTGACGCGGGGCGGGAGACCCAGTACTTC; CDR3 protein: CAISDAGRETQYF
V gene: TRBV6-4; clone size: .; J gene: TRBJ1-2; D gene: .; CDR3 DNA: TGTGCCAGCAGTGACGGCTCAGGGCGGCTCTTCACCTTC; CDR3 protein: CASSDGSGRLFTF
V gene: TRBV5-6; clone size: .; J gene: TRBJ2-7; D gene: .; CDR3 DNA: TGTGCCAGCAGCCCGTGGGGGGACCCCTACGAGCAGTACTTC; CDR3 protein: CASSPWGDPYEQYF
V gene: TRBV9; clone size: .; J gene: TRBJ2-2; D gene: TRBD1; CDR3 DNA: TGTGCCAGCAGCGTACTTCCCGGGACAGCGAACATCGGGGAGCTGTTTTTT; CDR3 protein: CASSVLPGTANIGELFF
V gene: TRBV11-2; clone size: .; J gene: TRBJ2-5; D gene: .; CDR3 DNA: TGTGCCAGCAGCCCGGACAGACAAGAGACCCAGTACTTC; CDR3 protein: CASSPDRQETQYF
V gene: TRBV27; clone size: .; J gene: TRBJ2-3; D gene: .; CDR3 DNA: TGTGCCAGCAGTTCCGGGACAACGAACGCAGATACGCAGTATTTT; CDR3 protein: CASSSGTTNADTQYF
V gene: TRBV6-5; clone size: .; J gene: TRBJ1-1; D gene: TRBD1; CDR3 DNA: TGTGCCAGCAGTTATCGCGAGACAGGGGGCTTGGAAGCTTTCTTT; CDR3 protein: CASSYRETGGLEAFF
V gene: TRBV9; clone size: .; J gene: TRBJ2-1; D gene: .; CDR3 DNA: TGTGCCAGCAGCCCAACTAGCAGTACCTACAATGAGCAGTTCTTC; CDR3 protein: CASSPTSSTYNEQFF
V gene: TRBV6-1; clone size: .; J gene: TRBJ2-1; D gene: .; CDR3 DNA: TGTGCCAGCAGTGGCGCCGGTTTGAATGAGCAGTTCTTC; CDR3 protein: CASSGAGLNEQFF
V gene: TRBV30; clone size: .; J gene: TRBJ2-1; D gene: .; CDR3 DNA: TGTGCCTGGAATTTTCTGGCGGGGAGCCTCAATGAGCAGTTCTTC; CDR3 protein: CAWNFLAGSLNEQFF
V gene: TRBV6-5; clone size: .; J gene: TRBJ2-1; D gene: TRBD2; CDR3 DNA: TGTGCCAGCCAGAAGGCGGGAGGGGCCTACAATGAGCAGTTCTTC; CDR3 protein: CASQKAGGAYNEQFF
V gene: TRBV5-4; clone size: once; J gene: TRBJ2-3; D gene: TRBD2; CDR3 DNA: TGTGCCAGCAGTCGGGGGGTCAACACAGATACGCAGTATTTT; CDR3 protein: CASSRGVNTDTQYF
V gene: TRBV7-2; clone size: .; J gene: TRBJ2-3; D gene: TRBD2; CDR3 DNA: TGTGCCAGCAGCCCAGGACTAGCGGGACTCACAGATACGCAGTATTTT; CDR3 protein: CASSPGLAGLTDTQYF
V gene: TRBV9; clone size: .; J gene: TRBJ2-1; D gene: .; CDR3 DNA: TGTGCCAGCAGCGTAGACCGCGGCCAAGTCCTCAATGAGCAGTTCTTC; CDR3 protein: CASSVDRGQVLNEQFF